The clone carrying this TCR beta chain was counted once. Its antigen remains unidentified. These data come from a study of shared clonotypes between healthy human individuals. The study's findings and limits: The study found lower generation probabilities in non-shared clonotypes than in those shared by all four donors.

Measured with immunoSEQ multiplex PCR; TCRdb has only the in-frame clones, and not every one. The data show 2 million or so clones, 85% to 95% seen once. Trimming shortened V by 1 base and J by 1 base, and 7 bases separated the two germline ends. This CDR3 spans 14 amino acids. Germline-derived CDR1 and CDR2 are SEHNR and FQNEAQ (reference sequence). The V gene is TRBV7-9, the J gene TRBJ1-2; D is ambiguous. What was sequenced was naive CD4+ T cells sorted from blood. The subset is: CD45RA+ positively selected. The TCR was taken from a man younger than 30 in good health. CDR3 coding DNA: TGTGCCAGCAGCTTAGTACAGATTAACTATGGCTACACCTTC. Protein sequence: CASSLVQINYGYTF.